The sequence of this TCR beta chain was determined in a study of metastatic and nonmetastatic thyroid tumors. Study-wide background: Comparative analysis of repertoires was undertaken across blood and tumor or nodule tissue obtained from malignant and benign thyroid patients. Regarding the study as a whole: The study reportedly found significantly higher TCR beta diversity in malignant thyroid tumors than benign nodules, in blood and tumor.

This clone was seen repeatedly, ten times or more. What it binds is not known. V lost 0 bases, J lost 0 bases, and 9 bases lay in between. Germline CDR1 MNHNS, CDR2 SASEGT. The CDR3 covers 15 residues. No patient had received any treatment before thyroid surgery. In the original processing: Construction of a distant-metastasis classifier for papillary thyroid cancer relied on CDR3 differences across clinicopathological groups. With MiXCR, TCRdb called clones anew from the PCR reads. The V and J calls were not made by the authors but by TCRdb's processing. The data contain 85,000 to 95,000 clones, 15% of them singletons.

The chain links TRBV6-1 to TRBJ2-7; a weak D match, TRBD1 (5 bases). Sequencing was performed on blood. This TCR derives from a female donor with papillary thyroid cancer or a benign thyroid nodule (not recorded which). Some clones in this sample may be carry-over from other donors' samples. The CDR3 DNA follows: TGTGCCAGCAGTGAAGCGCAAGGGGACTCCTACGAGCAGTACTTC. It translates to CASSEAQGDSYEQYF.